Shown below are 25 T cell receptor beta chains from a single sample sequenced in a study of blood T cell repertoires in COVID-19. Using immunoSEQ multiplex PCR, the repertoire was profiled, and TCRdb retains in-frame clones only, with some absent. Of about 150,000 clones listed, around 87% are singletons. Material: peripheral blood. Receptors were obtained from a man aged 55 to 69 with COVID-19, enrolled during active disease.

The chain is built from TRBV7-9 and TRBJ2-2; D call uncertain. The CDR3 consists of 17 residues. Trimming removed 2 bases at V and 1 base at J, with 14 bases between. Germline V gene data show CDR1 as SEHNR and CDR2 as FQNEAQ (reference sequence). The CDR3 loop is CASSLTVGQLNTGELFF. The CDR3 DNA reads as TGTGCCAGCAGCTTAACGGTTGGGCAGCTGAACACCGGGGAGCTGTTTTTT.

The chain employs TRBV5-8 and TRBJ1-6; D is perhaps TRBD1 (5 bases). This CDR3 comprises 14 residues. Per the germline V gene, CDR1 is SGHTS and CDR2 is YDEGEE. Deletions cut 1 base from V and 6 bases from J, with 8 bases between. The CDR3 is CASSLTGFNSPLHF. Written as DNA, the CDR3 is TGTGCCAGCAGCTTGACAGGTTTTAATTCACCCCTCCACTTT.

This chain joins TRBV4-3 and TRBJ1-6; no clear D. The CDR3 runs 13 residues. The germline V gene encodes CDR1 LGHNA and CDR2 YSLEER. Trimming cost V 1 base and J 5 bases, with 3 bases left between them. The CDR3 DNA is TGCGCCAGCAGCCAAGTCAATAATTCACCCCTCCACTTT. It codes for CASSQVNNSPLHF.

The CDR3 spells CSVEGSKSYGYTF. The CDR3, as DNA: TGCAGCGTTGAAGGGAGTAAAAGCTATGGCTACACCTTC. The V gene is TRBV29-1, the J gene TRBJ1-2, with unresolved D. Germline CDR1 is SQVTM and CDR2 is ANQGSEA. The CDR3 sequence is 13 residues long. V was pared by 1 base and J by 4 bases, with 10 bases between.

In regard to this clone: Different DNA sequences within this sample yield the same CDR3. The J gene is TRBJ2-3, the V gene TRBV29-1; TRBD1 matches at 8 bases. After removal of 5 bases from V and 2 bases from J, the junction contained 12 bases not matched to a gene. Germline lookup yields CDR1 SQVTM and CDR2 ANQGSEA. The CDR3 contains 16 residues. The CDR3: CSVILGTGRDTDTQYF. The CDR3 nucleotides are TGCAGCGTTATTCTCGGGACAGGCCGGGACACAGATACGCAGTATTTT.

The V and J genes are TRBV10-2 and TRBJ2-2, with D unresolved. This CDR3 is 13 amino acids long. Trimming stripped 6 bases from V and 5 bases from J, with 10 bases between. Germline V lookup: CDR1 WSHSY, CDR2 SAAADI. CDR3: CASSPGLTGELFF. The CDR3 DNA is TGCGCCAGCAGCCCAGGATTAACCGGGGAGCTGTTTTTT.

The genes are TRBV6-5 and TRBJ2-7; no definite D call. Germline V gene lookup returns CDR1 MNHEY and CDR2 SVGAGI. This CDR3 comprises 15 residues. V was shortened by 4 bases and J by 1 base, with 14 bases between the two germline ends. DNA of the CDR3: TGTGCCAGCAGTTTCTCTCCGCTTCAGTCCTACGAGCAGTACTTC. This gives the protein CASSFSPLQSYEQYF.

The chain uses TRBV6-5 and TRBJ2-1; the match to TRBD1 covers 8 bases. The CDR3 sequence is 15 residues long. The trim removed 4 bases at V and 3 bases at J, leaving 5 bases unmatched. The V gene's germline CDR1 is MNHEY and CDR2 SVGAGI. CDR3 region: CASSLTGVGYNEQFF. The CDR3 nucleotides are TGTGCCAGCAGTTTGACAGGGGTAGGCTACAATGAGCAGTTCTTC.

The chain uses TRBV24-1 and TRBJ2-7, with TRBD1 matching over 8 bases. Trimming took 2 bases from V and 4 from J; bases not matched to a gene: 9. The CDR3 runs to 16 residues. Germline-derived CDR1 and CDR2 are KGHDR and SFDVKD. CDR3 DNA: TGTGCCACCAGTGATTGGCGGGGCGACAGGGGTTACGAGCAGTACTTC. Its protein product is CATSDWRGDRGYEQYF.

There are a few counts of this clone. The chain links TRBV5-6 to TRBJ1-2, with D possibly being TRBD1 (6 bases). The ends were cut back, 4 bases at V and 3 bases at J, with 16 bases in the middle. Germline V lookup: CDR1 SGHDT, CDR2 YYEEEE. CDR3 length equals 15 residues. In nucleotides, the CDR3 is TGTGCCAGCAGCCTTACAGGGCTACCCCACTATGGCTACACCTTC. It translates to CASSLTGLPHYGYTF.

The V call is TRBV7-9, the J call TRBJ2-2; D ambiguous. The CDR3 runs 14 residues. Between the trimmed V and J ends, which lost 2 bases and 5 bases, there was a span of 9 bases. CDR1 is SEHNR and CDR2 is FQNEAQ in the germline V gene (reference sequence). CDR3 coding DNA: TGTGCCAGCAGCTTAAATCCAGCGACCGGGGAGCTGTTTTTT. It codes for CASSLNPATGELFF.

The chain has TRBV28 and TRBJ1-4, with D perhaps matching TRBD1 (6 bases). The germline CDR1 and CDR2 sequences are MDHEN and SYDVKM. Between the trimmed V and J ends, which lost 5 bases and 7 bases, there was a span of 14 bases. The CDR3 contains 14 residues. CDR3 sequence reads: CASSLLGAGEKLFF. CDR3 bases: TGTGCCAGCAGTCTTCTGGGGGCAGGTGAAAAACTGTTTTTT.

V gene TRBV5-1 combines with J gene TRBJ2-7; TRBD2 matches at 7 bases. The V and J ends lost 1 base and 6 bases, in that order; junction bases with no gene match: 10. Per the germline V gene, CDR1 is SGHRS and CDR2 is YFSETQ. This CDR3 has 15 amino acids. CDR3 protein: CASSLQGGVIGEQYF. For the CDR3, the DNA is TGCGCCAGCAGCTTGCAGGGAGGGGTAATAGGCGAGCAGTACTTC.

The chain combines TRBV7-2 with TRBJ2-1; TRBD2 aligns across 13 bases. The CDR3 has 16 amino acids. Per germline, CDR1 SGHTA and CDR2 FQGNSA. With 5 bases clipped from V and 5 bases from J, the junction kept 6 bases outside the gene matches. The CDR3 reads CASSLLGTSGDNEQFF. Here the CDR3 DNA reads TGTGCCAGCAGCCTACTTGGGACTAGCGGGGACAATGAGCAGTTCTTC.

This chain connects TRBV10-3 to TRBJ2-2, with 12 nucleotides matching TRBD2. The CDR3 covers 18 residues. The junction had 6 bases not matched to a gene; V was cut back by 0 bases and J by 4 bases. CDR1 ENHRY and CDR2 SYGVKD come from the germline V gene. The CDR3 loop reads CAISESLAGGPTTGELFF. In nucleotides, the CDR3 is TGTGCCATCAGTGAGTCCCTAGCGGGAGGGCCTACCACCGGGGAGCTGTTTTTT.

The rearrangement links TRBV9 to TRBJ2-1; the match to TRBD2 covers 11 bases. Trimming took 7 bases from V and 7 from J; bases not matched to a gene: 7. CDR1 and CDR2 (germline): SGDLS, YYNGEE. CDR3 length: 14 residues. For the CDR3, the DNA is TGTGCCAGCGGAGGTACTAGCGGGAGTAATGAGCAGTTCTTC. Its translation: CASGGTSGSNEQFF.

The genes are TRBV19 and TRBJ1-2; D may be TRBD1 (5 bases). The CDR3 has 14 residues. The V gene lost 6 bases and the J gene lost 2 bases, with 13 bases spanning the gap. Germline V CDR1 and CDR2: LNHDA, SQIVND (reference sequence). This CDR3 reads CASSQRTRNYGYTF. The CDR3 coding sequence is TGTGCCAGTAGCCAACGGACAAGGAACTATGGCTACACCTTC.

This chain uses TRBV6-6 with TRBJ2-1, with TRBD1 identical over 8 bases. J was trimmed by 6 bases and V by 5 bases; bases with no gene match: 15. From germline, CDR1 is MNHNY and CDR2 SVGAGI (reference sequence). CDR3 length: 17 amino acids. In DNA, the CDR3 is TGTGCCAGCAGTCCCGAAGCCCCCGGACAGGGTCGCAATGAGCAGTTCTTC. Translated: CASSPEAPGQGRNEQFF.

V gene TRBV2 combines with J gene TRBJ2-1, with TRBD2 matching over 9 bases. V was pared by 9 bases and J by 10 bases, with 7 bases of the junction left unmatched. The CDR3 runs 12 residues. Germline V CDR1 and CDR2: SNHLY, FYNNEI. In DNA form, the CDR3 reads TGTGCCAGTACGACTAGCGGTGGGGAGCAGTTCTTC. Its translation is CASTTSGGEQFF.

J is TRBJ2-1 and V is TRBV10-3, with TRBD2 identical over 9 bases. The CDR3 contains 17 residues. With V trimmed by 0 bases and J by 6 bases, 9 bases remained unmatched. CDR1 is ENHRY, CDR2 SYGVKD, per germline. The CDR3 coding sequence is TGTGCCATCAGTGAGTCGGTTGGTAGCGGGAGCTTCAATGAGCAGTTCTTC. This sequence encodes CAISESVGSGSFNEQFF.

The rearrangement joins TRBV7-9 to TRBJ2-3; possible D gene TRBD2, 5 bases. Trimming took 7 bases from V and 2 from J, leaving 16 bases between them. The CDR3 spans 15 residues. The germline CDR1 and CDR2 sequences are SEHNR and FQNEAQ (reference sequence). The CDR3 nucleotides are TGTGCCAGCACCCAGTCGAACGGGAACACAGATACGCAGTATTTT. The encoded protein is CASTQSNGNTDTQYF. The full variable domain, in which reference TRBV7-9 and TRBJ2-3 provide the parts outside the CDR3, is DTGVSQNPRHKITKRGQNVTFRCDPISEHNRLYWYRQTLGQGPEFLTYFQNEAQLEKSRLLSDRFSAERPKGSFSTLEIQRTEQGDSAMYLCASTQSNGNTDTQYFGPGTRLTVL.

The chain uses TRBV2 and TRBJ2-7; 9 nucleotides line up with TRBD2. CDR1 and CDR2 (germline): SNHLY, FYNNEI. CDR3 size: 16 residues. The J segment lost 4 bases and the V segment lost 1 base, leaving 8 bases of the junction unmatched. For the CDR3, the DNA is TGTGCCAGCAGTGAAGAGAGGCTAGCGGGATTTTACGAGCAGTACTTC. Protein: CASSEERLAGFYEQYF. The full variable domain, in which reference TRBV2 and TRBJ2-7 provide the parts outside the CDR3, is EPEVTQTPSHQVTQMGQEVILRCVPISNHLYFYWYRQILGQKVEFLVSFYNNEISEKSEIFDDQFSVERPDGSNFTLKIRSTKLEDSAMYFCASSEERLAGFYEQYFGPGTRLTVT.

The chain recombines TRBV12-3 or TRBV12-4 with TRBJ2-5, with D uncertain. V was cut by 6 bases and J by 9 bases, with 11 bases left in between. The CDR3 runs 11 residues. Here the CDR3 reads CASSDKTAQYF. CDR3 DNA sequence: TGTGCCAGCAGCGACAAAACGGCCCAGTACTTC.

J is TRBJ2-5 and V is TRBV14, with D unresolved. Germline assignment: CDR1 SGHDN and CDR2 FVKESK. The CDR3 length is 16 residues. Trimming took off 3 bases at V and 1 base at J, with 15 bases between the two ends. For the CDR3, the DNA is TGTGCCAGCAGCCACCGCGGCATGTTCCCCCAAGAGACCCAGTACTTC. This translates into CASSHRGMFPQETQYF.

The chain recombines TRBV13 with TRBJ2-7, with D uncertain. V was pared by 0 bases and J by 0 bases, with 9 bases between. In germline, CDR1 is PRHDT, CDR2 FYEKMQ (reference sequence). This CDR3 spans 15 amino acids. The CDR3 DNA is TGTGCCAGCAGCTTAGGGCAGGTAAGCTCCTACGAGCAGTACTTC. This encodes CASSLGQVSSYEQYF.